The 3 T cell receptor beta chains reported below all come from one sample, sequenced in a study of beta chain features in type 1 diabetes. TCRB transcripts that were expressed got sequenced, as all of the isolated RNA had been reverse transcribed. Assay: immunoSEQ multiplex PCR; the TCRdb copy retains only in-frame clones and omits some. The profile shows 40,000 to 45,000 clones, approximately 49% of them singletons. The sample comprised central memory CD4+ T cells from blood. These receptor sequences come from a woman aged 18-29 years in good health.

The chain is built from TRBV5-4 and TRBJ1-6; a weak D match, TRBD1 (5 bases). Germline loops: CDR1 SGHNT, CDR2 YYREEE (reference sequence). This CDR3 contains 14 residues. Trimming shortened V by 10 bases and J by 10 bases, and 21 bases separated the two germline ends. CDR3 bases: TGTGCCGGGCAGGGCCAGGGCTTTGGGTCACCCCTCCACTTT. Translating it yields CAGQGQGFGSPLHF. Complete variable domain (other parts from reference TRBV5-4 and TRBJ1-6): ETGVTQSPTHLIKTRGQQVTLRCSSQSGHNTVSWYQQALGQGPQFIFQYYREEENGRGNFPPRFSGLQFPNYSSELNVNALELDDSALYLCAGQGQGFGSPLHFGNGTRLTVT.

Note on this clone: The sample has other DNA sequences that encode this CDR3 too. The CDR3, as DNA: TGTGCCAGCAGCCGGACAGCAAGCACAGATACGCAGTATTTT. Translation: CASSRTASTDTQYF. The rearrangement joins TRBV11-3 to TRBJ2-3; a weak D match, TRBD1 (6 bases). The germline V gene encodes CDR1 SGHNT and CDR2 YENEEA. V dropped 5 bases and J dropped 0 bases, with 9 bases sitting between them. CDR3 length: 14 amino acids.

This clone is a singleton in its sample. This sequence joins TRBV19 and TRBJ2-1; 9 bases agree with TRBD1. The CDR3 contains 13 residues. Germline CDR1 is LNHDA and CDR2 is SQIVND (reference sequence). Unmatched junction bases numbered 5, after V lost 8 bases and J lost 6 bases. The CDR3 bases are TGTGCCAGTGGCTTGACAGGGGGCAATGAGCAGTTCTTC. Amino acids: CASGLTGGNEQFF.